These 28 T cell receptor beta chains came from one sample sequenced in a study of cytotoxic CD8 clonotypes in ibrutinib-treated CLL. The table came from immunoSEQ multiplex PCR; TCRdb's copy has only in-frame clones and leaves some out. The sample gives 200,000 or so clones, 75% to 80% of which show up once; approximately 10% is in the top ten. The sample in question was PBMCs, obtained after 12 months of ibrutinib treatment. These receptors originate from a human donor with chronic lymphocytic leukemia.

The V and J genes are TRBV9 and TRBJ2-7; TRBD1 aligns across 7 bases. Germline loops: CDR1 SGDLS, CDR2 YYNGEE. V gave up 3 bases and J gave up 2 bases; unmatched junction bases: 2. This CDR3 is 13 amino acids long. The CDR3 DNA follows: TGTGCCAGCAGCGCAACAGGGGCCTACGAGCAGTACTTC. It encodes CASSATGAYEQYF.

The sample holds a few counts of this clone. The chain is built from TRBV28 and TRBJ1-1; D possibly corresponds to TRBD1 (5 bases). The CDR3 covers 13 residues. Germline lookup yields CDR1 MDHEN and CDR2 SYDVKM. Trimming took 2 bases from V and 10 from J, leaving 14 bases between them. CDR3 coding DNA: TGTGCCAGCAGTTTAGGGCCCCCTGGGGGAGCTTTCTTT. Translating it yields CASSLGPPGGAFF.

With regard to this clone: Being one base from a much bigger clone, this may be a read error. The rearrangement uses TRBV7-9 and TRBJ1-5; perhaps TRBD1 as D (5 bases). The germline V and J ends were trimmed by 1 base and 11 bases, with 9 bases remaining between them. The CDR3 runs to 12 residues. Germline V lookup: CDR1 SEHNR, CDR2 FQNEAQ (reference sequence). The CDR3 spells CASSLGSGAQHF. In DNA form, the CDR3 reads TGTGCCAGCAGCTTAGGGTCGGGGGCCCAGCATTTT. The full variable domain, in which reference TRBV7-9 and TRBJ1-5 provide the parts outside the CDR3, is DTGVSQNPRHKITKRGQNVTFRCDPISEHNRLYWYRQTLGQGPEFLTYFQNEAQLEKSRLLSDRFSAERPKGSFSTLEIQRTEQGDSAMYLCASSLGSGAQHFGDGTRLSIL.

The J gene is TRBJ2-7, the V gene TRBV6-5, with TRBD2 identical over 7 bases. V shed 0 bases, J shed 4 bases, and the junction held 9 bases outside the gene matches. Germline V CDR1 and CDR2: MNHEY, SVGAGI. The CDR3 is 16 residues long. The CDR3 protein is CASSYSRVGGLYEQYF. In nucleotides, the CDR3 is TGTGCCAGCAGTTACTCGAGGGTGGGGGGGTTGTACGAGCAGTACTTC.

The chain combines TRBV15 with TRBJ1-4; D gene uncertain. Germline values: CDR1 LNHNV, CDR2 YYDKDF (reference sequence). The germline V and J ends were trimmed by 2 bases and 7 bases, with 17 bases remaining between them. This CDR3 comprises 16 residues. The DNA of the CDR3 is TGTGCCACCAGCAGATCCCAAAAGATCGAGGGTGAAAAACTGTTTTTT. Translated, it gives CATSRSQKIEGEKLFF.

The CDR3, as DNA: TGTGCCAGCAGCGCAGGGACAGGGAGGAGCTCCTACGAGCAGTACTTC. This encodes CASSAGTGRSSYEQYF. The rearrangement joins TRBV13 to TRBJ2-7, with 9 nucleotides matching TRBD1. With V trimmed by 5 bases and J by 0 bases, 8 bases remained unmatched. Germline CDR1 PRHDT, CDR2 FYEKMQ (reference sequence). This CDR3 region has 16 residues.

This clone was recorded a few times. The J gene is TRBJ1-5, the V gene TRBV30; perhaps TRBD1 as D (5 bases). The CDR3 runs 12 residues. Germline CDR1 and CDR2: GTSNPN and SVGIG (reference sequence). V shed 2 bases and J shed 9 bases, with 11 bases lying between them. CDR3 nucleotide sequence: TGTGCCTGGAGTCAACCGGGGGGGCCCCAGCATTTT. Translated, it gives CAWSQPGGPQHF. Combining the CDR3 with reference TRBV30 and TRBJ1-5 gives the whole variable domain SQTIHQWPATLVQPVGSPLSLECTVEGTSNPNLYWYRQAAGRGLQLLFYSVGIGQISSEVPQNLSASRPQDRQFILSSKKLLLSDSGFYLCAWSQPGGPQHFGDGTRLSIL.

The chain carries TRBV5-1 and TRBJ1-1; 8 bases are shared with TRBD1. J was trimmed by 7 bases and V by 4 bases; bases with no gene match: 6. CDR3 length equals 13 residues. Germline-derived CDR1 and CDR2 are SGHRS and YFSETQ. CDR3 nucleotide sequence: TGCGCCAGCAGCCCGACAGGGGAAGTTGAAGCTTTCTTT. Translating it yields CASSPTGEVEAFF.

Ten or more counts support this clone. V and J are TRBV18 and TRBJ2-1; a possible D gene is TRBD1 (5 bases). Trimming shortened V by 1 base and J by 7 bases, and 14 bases separated the two germline ends. The CDR3 is made up of 15 amino acids. Germline V lookup: CDR1 KGHSH, CDR2 LQKENI. The CDR3: CASSPQGAGGNEQFF. The CDR3 DNA is TGTGCCAGCTCACCACAAGGGGCCGGTGGGAATGAGCAGTTCTTC.

The J gene is TRBJ1-1, the V gene TRBV12-5; no firm D call. V was trimmed by 0 bases and J by 0 bases, leaving 14 bases between them. CDR3 length equals 17 residues. Germline V lookup: CDR1 LGHNT, CDR2 FRNRAP. CDR3 loop: CASGLVPRPSMNTEAFF. CDR3 DNA sequence: TGTGCTAGTGGTTTGGTTCCACGGCCTTCTATGAACACTGAAGCTTTCTTT.

The genes are TRBV7-9 and TRBJ2-1; D not resolved. This CDR3 is 12 amino acids long. Trimming removed 4 bases from V and 8 bases from J, with 9 bases in between. The germline CDR1 and CDR2 sequences are SEHNR and FQNEAQ (reference sequence). The CDR3 nucleotides are TGTGCCAGCAGCTCCTCCGACGATGAGCAGTTCTTC. Translation: CASSSSDDEQFF.

The chain uses TRBV7-8 and TRBJ2-7; perhaps TRBD1 as D (6 bases). Germline V gene data show CDR1 as SGHVS and CDR2 as FQNEAQ. The CDR3 loop spans 15 amino acids. V lost 6 bases and J 0 bases, leaving 15 bases between the germline ends. CDR3 region: CASSPLRQDSYEQYF. As DNA, the CDR3 is TGTGCCAGCAGTCCATTGAGACAGGACTCCTACGAGCAGTACTTC.

The chain uses TRBV18 and TRBJ1-3; D ambiguous. V lost 6 bases, J lost 4 bases, and 16 bases lay in between. In germline, CDR1 is KGHSH, CDR2 LQKENI. The CDR3 is made up of 15 amino acids. The CDR3 here is CASSPRHEPGNTIYF. The CDR3 DNA is TGTGCCAGCTCGCCCCGGCACGAGCCAGGAAACACCATATATTTT.

This clone has more than one count but fewer than ten. V gene TRBV19 combines with J gene TRBJ1-1; D gene uncertain. The germline V gene encodes CDR1 LNHDA and CDR2 SQIVND (reference sequence). The V and J ends lost 4 bases and 3 bases respectively, with 9 bases between them. The CDR3 runs 13 residues. As DNA, the CDR3 is TGTGCCAGTAGTAATGGCATCTACACTGAAGCTTTCTTT. This gives the protein CASSNGIYTEAFF.

The J gene is TRBJ2-1, the V gene TRBV6-4; the match to TRBD2 covers 14 bases. Germline trimming cut 1 base from V and 10 bases from J; bases unmatched to any gene: 3. CDR3 length: 15 residues. Germline V CDR1 and CDR2: MRHNA, SNTAGT. The DNA of the CDR3 is TGTGCCAGCAGTGACTATGGGACTAGCGGGAGAGAGCAGTTCTTC. It yields the protein CASSDYGTSGREQFF.

This chain joins TRBV11-3 and TRBJ2-5; D possibly matches TRBD1 or TRBD2 (5 bases each). The V gene lost 0 bases and the J gene lost 5 bases, with 7 bases spanning the gap. This CDR3 has 13 residues. CDR1 and CDR2 (germline): SGHNT, YENEEA. The CDR3 DNA sequence: TGTGCCAGCAGCTTAGATTGGGGGGAGACCCAGTACTTC. Translating it yields CASSLDWGETQYF.

The chain is built from TRBV6-6 and TRBJ1-5; D is perhaps TRBD1 (5 bases). Germline CDR1 MNHNY, CDR2 SVGAGI (reference sequence). This CDR3 comprises 16 residues. V dropped 7 bases and J dropped 4 bases, with 20 bases sitting between them. The CDR3 is CASIDSGQLMNQPQHF. For the CDR3, the DNA is TGTGCCAGCATTGACAGTGGGCAGTTGATGAATCAGCCCCAGCATTTT.

J is TRBJ2-4 and V is TRBV2, with D maybe TRBD1 (6 bases). Trimming shortened V by 1 base and J by 6 bases, and 10 bases separated the two germline ends. This CDR3 has 14 amino acids. Per germline, CDR1 SNHLY and CDR2 FYNNEI. The CDR3 bases are TGTGCCAGCAGTGAAGGGGACAAAGGAAACATTCAGTACTTC. Translated, it gives CASSEGDKGNIQYF.

The rearrangement joins TRBV19 to TRBJ2-2, with no clear D. The CDR3 covers 15 residues. Trimming removed 3 bases at V and 4 bases at J, with 12 bases between. In germline, CDR1 is LNHDA, CDR2 SQIVND (reference sequence). CDR3 DNA: TGTGCCAGTAGTATGTGGTTAGCTGGCACCGGGGAGCTGTTTTTT. Translated: CASSMWLAGTGELFF.

Points on this clone: Its ends do not fully match the called genes, so a read error is possible. The chain combines TRBV7-7 with TRBJ2-7, with D possibly matching TRBD1 (5 bases). Germline values: CDR1 SSHAT, CDR2 FNYEAQ (reference sequence). CDR3 size: 15 residues. This CDR3 reads CASSLGQGITYEQYF. CDR3 in DNA: TGTGCTAGCAGCCTGGGGCAGGGTATTACCTACGAGCAGTACTTC.

This rearrangement joins TRBV7-9 to TRBJ1-4, with a possible D match to TRBD1 (6 bases). This CDR3 is built from 17 residues. Trimming left V 5 bases short and J 0 bases short, with 16 bases between. Germline CDR1 and CDR2: SEHNR and FQNEAQ (reference sequence). The CDR3 DNA sequence: TGTGCCAGCAGCGTACAATTCGGACAGACAACTAATGAAAAACTGTTTTTT. It specifies CASSVQFGQTTNEKLFF.

The V call is TRBV7-9, the J call TRBJ2-1; TRBD2 aligns across 9 bases. V was clipped by 0 bases and J by 6 bases; unmatched bases: 6. The CDR3 length is 16 residues. Germline V CDR1 and CDR2: SEHNR, FQNEAQ (reference sequence). The CDR3 DNA reads TGTGCCAGCAGCTTAGCCCCGGGACTAGCAGGCAATGAGCAGTTCTTC. Protein sequence: CASSLAPGLAGNEQFF.

The V and J genes are TRBV18 and TRBJ2-6; D assignment may be TRBD1 or TRBD2 (5 bases each). Germline assignment: CDR1 KGHSH and CDR2 LQKENI. There are 16 residues in the CDR3. The V gene lost 1 base and the J gene lost 3 bases, with 10 bases spanning the gap. The CDR3 bases are TGTGCCAGCTCACCACGTGAGGGGCATGGGGCCAACGTCCTGACTTTC. Protein product: CASSPREGHGANVLTF.

The chain recombines TRBV30 with TRBJ2-7; D unresolved. The ends were cut back, 4 bases at V and 4 bases at J, with 11 bases in the middle. Germline V gives CDR1 GTSNPN, CDR2 SVGIG (reference sequence). This CDR3 spans 12 amino acids. The CDR3 spells CAWTLTGYEQYF. The CDR3 region has the DNA TGTGCCTGGACGTTGACCGGATACGAGCAGTACTTC.

This clone was seen more than once but under ten times. The chain joins TRBV9 to TRBJ1-4; a possible D gene is TRBD1 (5 bases). CDR1 SGDLS and CDR2 YYNGEE come from the germline V gene. The CDR3 contains 15 residues. Trimming took off 0 bases at V and 4 bases at J, with 10 bases between the two ends. The CDR3 DNA is TGTGCCAGCAGCGTAGGATGGGGGGATAATGAAAAACTGTTTTTT. As protein: CASSVGWGDNEKLFF.

This clone was counted a few times. CDR3 loop: CASSPTASYLFF. For the CDR3, the DNA is TGTGCCAGCAGTCCTACTGCCTCCTACCTGTTTTTT. The chain combines TRBV28 with TRBJ1-4; D remains unclear. The germline CDR1 and CDR2 sequences are MDHEN and SYDVKM. Trimming took 5 bases from V and 14 from J, leaving 15 bases between them. This CDR3 comprises 12 residues.

The rearrangement joins TRBV6-4 to TRBJ1-2; unclear D gene. Germline CDR1 MRHNA, CDR2 SNTAGT. This CDR3 comprises 13 residues. With 7 bases removed from V and 4 bases from J, the gap between germline ends came to 13 bases. Here the CDR3 reads CASIRGVGYGYTF. CDR3 nucleotide sequence: TGTGCCAGCATCCGTGGAGTGGGCTATGGCTACACCTTC.

The V gene is TRBV5-1, the J gene TRBJ2-2; 8 nucleotides align to TRBD2. Germline loops: CDR1 SGHRS, CDR2 YFSETQ. The V gene end was trimmed by 4 bases and the J gene end by 2 bases; junction bases not matched to a gene: 7. The CDR3 has 16 residues. The CDR3 DNA follows: TGCGCCAGCAGCCCGCTACTAGCGGAAAACACCGGGGAGCTGTTTTTT. Protein: CASSPLLAENTGELFF.